A single sample is the source of the 10 T cell receptor beta chains below, sequenced in a study of T cell responses to AZD1222 COVID-19 vaccine. Repertoires were generated with immunoSEQ multiplex PCR, while TCRdb's copy carries only in-frame clones and drops some. The data contain over 150,000 clones, around 85% of them singletons. The sequences come from peripheral blood, collected on day 0 of MenACWY control vaccination. The receptors here all came from an adult in good health.

The chain recombines TRBV5-1 with TRBJ2-3; no reliable D call. The V gene's germline CDR1 is SGHRS and CDR2 YFSETQ. The CDR3 sequence is 13 residues long. The V gene lost 0 bases and the J gene lost 4 bases, with 6 bases spanning the gap. The CDR3 sequence: CASSLEESDTQYF. As DNA, the CDR3 is TGCGCCAGCAGCTTGGAAGAGTCAGATACGCAGTATTTT.

The chain is built from TRBV18 and TRBJ2-1; 7 bases are shared with TRBD1. J lost 13 bases, V lost 2 bases, and 5 bases had no gene match. Looked up from germline, CDR1 is KGHSH and CDR2 is LQKENI. This CDR3 contains 12 residues. The DNA for the CDR3 is TGTGCCAGCTCACCATCTGGGACAGCTCAGTTCTTC. Translated: CASSPSGTAQFF. Full variable domain (outside the CDR3, taken from reference TRBV18 and TRBJ2-1): NAGVMQNPRHLVRRRGQEARLRCSPMKGHSHVYWYRQLPEEGLKFMVYLQKENIIDESGMPKERFSAEFPKEGPSILRIQQVVRGDSAAYFCASSPSGTAQFFGPGTRLTVL.

The chain recombines TRBV19 with TRBJ1-3; the D gene is possibly TRBD1 (6 bases). The ends were cut back, 2 bases at V and 4 bases at J, with 15 bases in the middle. The germline V gene encodes CDR1 LNHDA and CDR2 SQIVND (reference sequence). The CDR3 has 16 residues. The CDR3 DNA sequence: TGTGCCAGTAGTATAATGGGGACACCTGTAGGAAACACCATATATTTT. This gives the protein CASSIMGTPVGNTIYF.

The chain couples TRBV7-2 to TRBJ1-3, with D perhaps matching TRBD1 (5 bases). Germline assignment: CDR1 SGHTA and CDR2 FQGNSA. Trimming took 7 bases from V and 2 from J, leaving 15 bases between them. This CDR3 spans 15 amino acids. DNA for the CDR3: TGTGCCAGCACCCGGGGAGGGGTCACTGGAAACACCATATATTTT. This codes for CASTRGGVTGNTIYF.

Only one count was recorded for this clone. The chain links TRBV14 to TRBJ2-7, with 7 bases lining up with TRBD1. V lost 3 bases to trimming and J lost 3 bases; unmatched junction nucleotides: 11. Germline CDR1 is SGHDN and CDR2 is FVKESK. The CDR3 runs 16 residues. The DNA of the CDR3 is TGTGCCAGCAGCCACCTGGACAGGTCAAGACACTACGAGCAGTACGTC. Amino acids: CASSHLDRSRHYEQYV.

CDR3 DNA sequence: TGTGCCAGTAGCGAGTGGACAGGGATAGAGCAGTACTTC. Amino acid sequence: CASSEWTGIEQYF. This rearrangement joins TRBV19 to TRBJ2-7; 8 bases match TRBD1. Germline CDR1 is LNHDA and CDR2 is SQIVND (reference sequence). V trimming: 6 bases; J trimming: 7 bases; junction bases outside the gene matches: 8. The CDR3 extends over 13 amino acids.

This clone was observed a handful of times. V is TRBV6-6 and J is TRBJ2-7, with TRBD2 identical over 7 bases. The CDR3 is 16 residues long. Germline V lookup: CDR1 MNHNY, CDR2 SVGAGI (reference sequence). The CDR3 DNA follows: TGTGGCTTTCCAGGCCAAAACTTCCGGGAGGAATACGAGCAGTACTTC. Translation gives CGFPGQNFREEYEQYF.

The chain links TRBV29-1 to TRBJ2-7, with TRBD1 matching 11 bases. The ends lost 6 bases at V and 2 bases at J; junction bases unmatched: 3. The germline CDR1 and CDR2 sequences are SQVTM and ANQGSEA. The CDR3 runs 13 residues. CDR3 residues: CSVMGQGAYEQYF. The DNA for the CDR3 is TGCAGCGTGATGGGACAGGGGGCCTACGAGCAGTACTTC.

V gene TRBV4-3 combines with J gene TRBJ2-1; D may correspond to TRBD1 or TRBD2 (5 bases each). The CDR3 has 15 amino acids. Germline lookup yields CDR1 LGHNA and CDR2 YSLEER. V dropped 0 bases and J dropped 4 bases, with 10 bases sitting between them. CDR3 sequence: CASSQEGTTYNEQFF. The CDR3 DNA is TGCGCCAGCAGCCAAGAGGGGACCACTTACAATGAGCAGTTCTTC.

The rearrangement uses TRBV6-5 and TRBJ2-3; D is perhaps TRBD1 (8 bases). CDR1 and CDR2 from the germline V gene are MNHEY and SVGAGI. V was cut by 5 bases and J by 2 bases, with 14 bases left in between. The CDR3 length is 15 residues. The CDR3 sequence: CASSRTGRDTDTQYF. CDR3 DNA: TGTGCCAGCAGTAGGACAGGGAGGGACACAGATACGCAGTATTTT.